This T cell receptor (beta chain) is drawn from a study of T cells in localized non-small cell lung cancer (TCRdb year 2020). Study-wide context: The study examined T cell repertoires in under 300 patients with early-stage NSCLC and compared tumors with uninvolved tumor-adjacent lungs. The cohort was made up of roughly 250 treatment-naive NSCLC patients whose localized lung tumors had been resected. The mean age of the NSCLC patients was about 64 years, with roughly 120 men and 107 women.

At diagnosis, peripheral blood, uninvolved tumor-adjacent lung and tumor were collected and stored as a combination of fresh-frozen and FFPE material. Blood samples were analyzed as peripheral blood mononuclear cells for TCR repertoire profiling. TCR beta CDR3 regions were sequenced from DNA using the immunoSEQ Assay. The study's processing was this. T cell density was computed as TCR beta template counts normalized to usable DNA estimated by amplifying housekeeping genes. Using the preseqR package, richness was estimated by extrapolating to 120,000 templates for tissue samples and 400,000 templates for PBMC samples. Clonality was calculated as one minus Pielou's evenness. To identify tissue-enriched TCRs, differential abundance testing was run on productive amino-acid clonotypes with a minimum total count of 5 and an alpha of 0.1. Repertoire overlap between compartments was quantified with the Jaccard Index and Morisita Overlap Index. GLIPH clustered TCR beta CDR3s with public tetramer-defined viral CDR3s; viral motifs required at least three viral sequences plus V-gene enrichment. This is the immuneACCESS table as TCRdb keeps it, with only in-frame sequences that have V and J called. A part of the clones is gone; compared with another copy, unresolved V genes explain less than half, and the rest is unexplained. V and J calls and clone size are those listed in that table; D and trimming were worked out from the DNA. The sample table contains tens of thousands of clones; only one count was recorded for about 88% of them. 20% to 25% of the sample belongs to the ten largest clones.

From cysteine to phenylalanine, the CDR3 is 13 amino acids long. CDR3 DNA is the only sequence kept; it has 39 bases, read in frame from the first base. The V and J ends are trimmed by 4 bases and 9 bases, leaving 10 bases between them. The germline V gene encodes CDR1 SGHDN and CDR2 FVKESK. What the research found in general, with its limitations: Because of the exploratory design, TCR variables were selected using unadjusted p-values without false-discovery rate correction. Higher blood T cell density associated with longer overall survival, while higher adjacent-lung clonality associated with shorter survival. A median of approximately 50 of the top 100 tumor clones turned up in the paired uninvolved adjacent lung, and roughly 30 of those clones also ranked among the top 100 of that same adjacent lung. Because multi-region tumor sequencing was not done, intratumor heterogeneity could not be ruled out. Uninvolved tumor-adjacent lung showed the highest T cell clonality, higher than tumor, which suggests more focused antigenic responses in the uninvolved tumor-adjacent lung.

Concerning this clone itself: What antigen it recognizes has not been identified. No much larger clone is present one base from it, and per-base qualities are unavailable.

This sequence was found in a woman between 35 and 70 years old with stage I squamous cell lung carcinoma. Sequenced material: peripheral blood, taken before any cancer treatment. The V and J segments used are TRBV14 and TRBJ1-6, with a weak D call of TRBD1 (5 bases match). CDR3 reads: CASSLGQGSPLHF. The nucleotide sequence is given as TGTGCCAGCAGCCTCGGACAAGGTTCACCCCTCCACTTT.